This T cell receptor beta chain originates from a study of metastatic and nonmetastatic thyroid tumors. Turning to the study itself: The authors compared repertoires across blood and tumor or nodule tissue from malignant and benign thyroid patients. Findings and limits, study-wide: Benign nodules were reported to have significantly lower TCR beta diversity than malignant thyroid tumors, in blood and tumor.

TCRdb reprocessed the PCR reads using MiXCR. The table includes 17,000 or so clones, 21% detected once. The table lists this clone with many counts. Antigen specificity is unknown. Thyroid surgery was performed in patients who had received no treatment beforehand. Source material: tumor tissue. This receptor was taken from a female donor with papillary thyroid cancer or a benign thyroid nodule (not recorded which). Some clones in this sample may be carry-over from other donors' samples.

CDR3 DNA sequence: TGTGCCAGCAGTACCAGGACAGGGGACATTCAGTACTTC. The encoded protein is CASSTRTGDIQYF. The V gene is TRBV2, the J gene TRBJ2-4, with 9 bases that match TRBD1. The junction had 4 bases not matched to a gene; V was cut back by 5 bases and J by 8 bases. Per the germline V gene, CDR1 is SNHLY and CDR2 is FYNNEI. The CDR3 totals 13 residues.